Below, 4 T cell receptor beta chains from the same sample are listed, as sequenced in a study of cytomegalovirus exposure and HLA in healthy donors. TCRdb keeps only in-frame clones here, not all; method: immunoSEQ multiplex PCR. The sample lists 130,000 to 150,000 clones, 88% seen once, with 7.5% to 10% in the top ten. Sequencing input: PBMCs. The receptors come from a woman aged 18 to 35 in good health and CMV-seropositive.

V is TRBV5-1 and J is TRBJ1-3; D unclear. This CDR3 contains 14 residues. V was pared by 0 bases and J by 4 bases, with 8 bases between. The germline V gene encodes CDR1 SGHRS and CDR2 YFSETQ. The CDR3, as DNA: TGCGCCAGCAGCTTGGAATCACAGGGAAACACCATATATTTT. It specifies CASSLESQGNTIYF. Full variable domain (rest looked up from reference TRBV5-1 and TRBJ1-3): KAGVTQTPRYLIKTRGQQVTLSCSPISGHRSVSWYQQTPGQGLQFLFEYFSETQRNKGNFPGRFSGRQFSNSRSEMNVSTLELGDSALYLCASSLESQGNTIYFGEGSWLTVV.

The rearrangement links TRBV5-1 to TRBJ2-7, with 9 bases lining up with TRBD2. CDR1 is SGHRS and CDR2 is YFSETQ in the germline V gene. The CDR3 sequence is 16 residues long. J gave up 3 bases and V 6 bases, and 13 bases lay outside the gene matches. CDR3 nucleotide sequence: TGCGCCAGCATGGGTCTTTGGAGCGGGGGGATCTACGAGCAGTACTTC. Translating it yields CASMGLWSGGIYEQYF.

V is TRBV27 and J is TRBJ1-2; TRBD1 agrees at 7 bases. The germline CDR1 and CDR2 sequences are MNHEY and SMNVEV (reference sequence). The CDR3 has 14 residues. Trimming at V came to 8 bases and at J to 7 bases, leaving 13 bases not matched to a gene. The CDR3, as DNA: TGTGCCAGCTGTAGACAGGGCGATGGCGCTGGCTACACCTTC. Its protein product is CASCRQGDGAGYTF.

This clone was counted a single time. The V gene is TRBV28, the J gene TRBJ2-1; 11 bases match TRBD2. From germline, CDR1 is MDHEN and CDR2 SYDVKM. J gave up 6 bases and V 6 bases, and 4 bases lay outside the gene matches. The CDR3 totals 14 residues. The CDR3 DNA follows: TGTGCCAGCAGAGGACTAGCGGGTAGCAATGAGCAGTTCTTC. Amino acid sequence: CASRGLAGSNEQFF.